This is a list of T cell receptor beta chains from one sample in a study of response to subunit inactivated influenza vaccine. TCRdb fed the RT-PCR reads into MiXCR, producing one record per CDR3 protein. The sample lists about 830,000 distinct CDR3 sequences, approximately 17% occurring once. This material consisted of PBMCs from blood, taken around 5 days after vaccination. The receptors come from a man aged 45-65 years who received an inactivated influenza vaccine. Both conserved end residues are part of each CDR3. Each record gives: J gene, D gene, V gene, clone size, CDR3 DNA, CDR3 protein. The D gene is left open where the match is weak. Expanded clones get a size class; other rows say once, few or many, or leave the size out.

TRBJ1-2	NA	TRBV4-1	few	TGCGCCAGCAGCCAACACAGCTATGGCTACACCTTC	CASSQHSYGYTF
TRBJ2-2	NA	TRBV7-9	NA	TGTGCCAGCAGCTTATTTTTGGGGCAGCAGAACACCGGGGAGCTGTTTTTT	CASSLFLGQQNTGELFF
TRBJ1-1	NA	TRBV3-1	few	TGTGCCAGCCGAATGGCCCTCGACGGAGAAGCTTTCTTT	CASRMALDGEAFF
TRBJ2-5	TRBD2	TRBV7-9	few	TGTGCCAGCAGCGAGGGACTAGCGGGGGGCCTCCAAGAGACCCAGTACTTC	CASSEGLAGGLQETQYF
TRBJ2-1	NA	TRBV12-3/TRBV12-4	many	TGTGCCAGCAGCATTAACAATGAGCAGTTCTTC	CASSINNEQFF
TRBJ1-2	TRBD1	TRBV28	few	TGTGCCAGCAGTTTTGGGGACAGGGTGGGAGGCTACACCTTC	CASSFGDRVGGYTF
TRBJ2-1	TRBD2	TRBV5-1	NA	TGCGCCAGCAGCGTCTCTAGCGGGGGGAGCTCCTACAATGAGCAGTTCTTC	CASSVSSGGSSYNEQFF
TRBJ2-1	TRBD2	TRBV10-1	NA	TGCGCCAGCAGTGAGTCGACTAGCGGGTACTACAATGAGCAGTTCTTC	CASSESTSGYYNEQFF
TRBJ2-3	TRBD1	TRBV28	NA	TGTGCCAGCAGTTATGGGACAGGGGCCCCGGGAGATACGCAGTATTTT	CASSYGTGAPGDTQYF
TRBJ2-7	NA	TRBV20-1	NA	TGCAGTGCTAGTACTTTGGGGGGGGGCAGGTACGAGCAGTACTTC	CSASTLGGGRYEQYF
TRBJ2-2	NA	TRBV9	NA	TGTGCCAGCAGCACCCAACCGGGCCTTGGGGCCGGGGAGCTGTTTTTT	CASSTQPGLGAGELFF
TRBJ2-5	TRBD2	TRBV5-1	NA	TGCGCCAGTCAAGCGGGAGTTGGGGAGACCCAGTACTTC	CASQAGVGETQYF
TRBJ2-5	TRBD2	TRBV28	few	TGTGCCAGCAGTTTACCCCGGGAGGGCTCCTTAGAGACCCAGTACTTC	CASSLPREGSLETQYF
TRBJ2-1	TRBD2	TRBV29-1	few	TGCAGCGTTGACCCAGAGCGGGAGAATGGCAATGAGCAGTTCTTC	CSVDPERENGNEQFF
TRBJ1-2	TRBD1	TRBV12-3/TRBV12-4	NA	TGTGCCAGCAGTTACCGGGACAGGGCCCAGGGCTACACCTTC	CASSYRDRAQGYTF
TRBJ2-1	NA	TRBV29-1	NA	TGCAGCGTTGCGGGTCAGGGAGGAAACAATGAGCAGTTCTTC	CSVAGQGGNNEQFF
TRBJ2-5	TRBD1	TRBV24-1	NA	TGTGCCACCAGTGATTTGGGGGCAGGGGACAGTCAATTGGAGACCCAGTACTTC	CATSDLGAGDSQLETQYF
TRBJ2-7	TRBD2	TRBV10-2	NA	TGCGCCAGCAAGCCGACTAGCGGGCCCTACGAGCAGTACTTC	CASKPTSGPYEQYF
TRBJ2-1	NA	TRBV11-2	NA	TGTGCCAGAGGCGTCAATGAGCAGTTCTTC	CARGVNEQFF
TRBJ2-1	TRBD2	TRBV2	few	TGTGCCAGCACGGCCCAGCGGGAGGGTTTTAAGCAGTTCTTC	CASTAQREGFKQFF
TRBJ2-3	NA	TRBV5-1	NA	TGCGCCAGCAGCCGGACGGGAGATAGCACAGATACGCAGTATTTT	CASSRTGDSTDTQYF
TRBJ1-1	NA	TRBV6-1	NA	TGTGCCAGCAGTGAACACATCATGAACACTGAAGCTTTCTTT	CASSEHIMNTEAFF
TRBJ2-5	NA	TRBV7-6	NA	TGTGCCAGCGCCCGGGAACACGGCGTTGGGACCCAGTACTTC	CASAREHGVGTQYF
TRBJ2-3	TRBD2	TRBV27	few	TGTGCCAGCAAAGGACTAGCGGGAGCTTTGGATACGCAGTATTTT	CASKGLAGALDTQYF
TRBJ2-3	NA	TRBV12-3/TRBV12-4	NA	TGTGCCAGCACCTCGACCGGGACCGTCAGCACAGATACGCAGTATTTT	CASTSTGTVSTDTQYF
TRBJ1-2	NA	TRBV5-5	NA	TGTGCCAGCAGTGTTCGTGGGGACCTAACGTGGGGCTACACCTTC	CASSVRGDLTWGYTF
TRBJ1-1	NA	TRBV7-2	few	TGTGCCAGCAGCTTAGCGCCCCTCGGGGGAGGAGGTGAAGCTTTCTTT	CASSLAPLGGGGEAFF
TRBJ1-1	TRBD1	TRBV15	NA	TGTGCCACCAGCCTGCCAGGGGGAACTGAAGCTTTCTTT	CATSLPGGTEAFF
TRBJ1-5	TRBD1	TRBV20-1	few	TGCAGTGCTCCCGACAGGGTGAAGAGCAATCAGCCCCAGCATTTT	CSAPDRVKSNQPQHF
TRBJ1-4	NA	TRBV12-3/TRBV12-4	many	TGTGCCAGCAGTTTTCCGGGTCCTAATGAAAAACTGTTTTTT	CASSFPGPNEKLFF
TRBJ1-2	NA	TRBV29-1	many	TGCAGCGTTGAGGACGGCTACACCTTC	CSVEDGYTF
TRBJ2-7	TRBD2	TRBV20-1	few	TGCAGTGCTAACCTAGCGGCCTCCTACGAGCAGTACTTC	CSANLAASYEQYF
TRBJ2-5	NA	TRBV7-2	few	TGTGCCAGCAGCTTGATAGGACTAGGGGGACAGACCCAGTACTTC	CASSLIGLGGQTQYF
TRBJ1-1	NA	TRBV4-2	NA	TGTGCCAGCAGCCAAGACAGGGAAATCACTGAAGCTTTCTTT	CASSQDREITEAFF
TRBJ2-1	TRBD1	TRBV9	few	TGTGCCAGCAGCCGAACAGGGGGCGCGATCAATGAGCAGTTCTTC	CASSRTGGAINEQFF
TRBJ2-7	NA	TRBV7-2	NA	TGTGCCAGCAGCCCCCGGAACGAGAAATCCTACGAGCAGTACTTC	CASSPRNEKSYEQYF
TRBJ1-1	TRBD1	TRBV5-6	many	TGTGCCAGCAGTCAGGGGGCCGGGAACACTGAAGCTTTCTTT	CASSQGAGNTEAFF